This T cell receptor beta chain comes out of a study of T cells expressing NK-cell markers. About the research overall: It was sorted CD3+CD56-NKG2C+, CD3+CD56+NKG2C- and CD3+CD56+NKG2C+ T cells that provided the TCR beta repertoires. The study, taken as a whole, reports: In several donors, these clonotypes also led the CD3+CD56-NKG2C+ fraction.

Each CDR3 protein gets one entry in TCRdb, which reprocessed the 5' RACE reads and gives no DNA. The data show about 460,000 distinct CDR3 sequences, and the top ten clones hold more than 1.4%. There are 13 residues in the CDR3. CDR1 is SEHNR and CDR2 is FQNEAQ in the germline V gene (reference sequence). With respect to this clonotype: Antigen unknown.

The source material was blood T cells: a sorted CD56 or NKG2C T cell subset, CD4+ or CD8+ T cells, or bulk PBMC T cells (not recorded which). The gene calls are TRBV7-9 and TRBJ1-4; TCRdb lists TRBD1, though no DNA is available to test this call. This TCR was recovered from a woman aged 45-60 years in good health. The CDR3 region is CATTTGGNEKLFF.